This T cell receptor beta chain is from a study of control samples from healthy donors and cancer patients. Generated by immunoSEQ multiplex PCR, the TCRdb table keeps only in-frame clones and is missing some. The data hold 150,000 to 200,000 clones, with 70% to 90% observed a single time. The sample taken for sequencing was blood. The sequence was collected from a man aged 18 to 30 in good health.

DNA of the CDR3: TGTGCCAGCAGCCAAGTAGACAGGAGCACAGATACGCAGTATTTT. Protein sequence: CASSQVDRSTDTQYF. This chain links TRBV3-1 (or the pseudogene TRBV3-2) with TRBJ2-3, with D possibly matching TRBD1 (6 bases). The germline V gene has CDR1 LGHDT and CDR2 YNNKEL (reference sequence). The length of the CDR3 is 15 residues. V was cut by 1 base and J by 0 bases, with 8 bases left in between.